A single sample is the source of the 16 T cell receptor beta chains below, sequenced in a study of blood T cells in healthy people across ages. The use of a sample-barcoded 5' primer and a J-beta primer mix characterized a second PCR of roughly 6 to 12 cycles. MiXCR was run by TCRdb on the 5' RACE reads, yielding one entry per CDR3 protein. The sample carries about a million distinct CDR3 sequences, 40% to 60% recorded once. Material: blood. All receptors come from a man younger than 40 in good health.

The V gene is TRBV30, the J gene TRBJ2-6; the D gene is possibly TRBD1 (5 bases). The ends were cut back, 2 bases at V and 0 bases at J, with 11 bases in the middle. Germline V gene sequence: CDR1 GTSNPN, CDR2 SVGIG (reference sequence). This CDR3 spans 16 amino acids. CDR3 protein: CAWSLDTLSGANVLTF. The CDR3 region has the DNA TGTGCCTGGAGTCTGGACACCCTCTCTGGGGCCAACGTCCTGACTTTC. The complete variable domain, with remaining parts taken from reference TRBV30 and TRBJ2-6, reads SQTIHQWPATLVQPVGSPLSLECTVEGTSNPNLYWYRQAAGRGLQLLFYSVGIGQISSEVPQNLSASRPQDRQFILSSKKLLLSDSGFYLCAWSLDTLSGANVLTFGAGSRLTVL.

V is TRBV4-2 and J is TRBJ2-3; possibly TRBD2 for D (6 bases). The CDR3 extends over 17 amino acids. V gave up 1 base and J gave up 2 bases, with 16 bases separating them. CDR1 is LGHNA and CDR2 is YNFKEQ in the germline V gene. The DNA of the CDR3 is TGTGCCAGCAGCCAAGGAGCCAGCGTGGGACTCACAGATACGCAGTATTTT. This translates into CASSQGASVGLTDTQYF.

In its sample, this clonotype was seen many times. The genes are TRBV30 and TRBJ2-7; D might be TRBD1 or TRBD2, each matching 5 bases. V gave up 5 bases and J gave up 2 bases, with 10 bases separating them. CDR1 is GTSNPN and CDR2 is SVGIG in the germline V gene (reference sequence). This CDR3 has 12 amino acids. CDR3 in amino acids: CAWGTGPYEQYF. Written as DNA, the CDR3 is TGTGCCTGGGGGACGGGACCCTACGAGCAGTACTTC.

J is TRBJ1-1 and V is TRBV7-6, with D unclear. The V gene's germline CDR1 is SGHVS and CDR2 FNYEAQ. Deletions cut 5 bases from V and 5 bases from J, with 12 bases between. The CDR3 spans 13 residues. The CDR3 sequence: CASSRFDWTEAFF. The CDR3 DNA is TGTGCCAGCAGCCGCTTCGATTGGACTGAAGCTTTCTTT.

The V gene is TRBV9, the J gene TRBJ2-7, with D perhaps assigned TRBD1 or TRBD2 (6 bases each). V lost 0 bases and J lost 2, with 12 bases in between. CDR1 SGDLS and CDR2 YYNGEE come from the germline V gene. The CDR3 has 15 amino acids. CDR3 in DNA: TGTGCCAGCAGCGTAGAGGGGGGCCCGACCTACGAGCAGTACTTC. This translates into CASSVEGGPTYEQYF.

V gene TRBV7-2 combines with J gene TRBJ1-1; 8 positions match TRBD1. This CDR3 has 14 amino acids. The V and J ends lost 5 bases and 4 bases, in that order; junction bases with no gene match: 6. The germline V gene encodes CDR1 SGHTA and CDR2 FQGNSA. As DNA, the CDR3 is TGTGCCAGCAGCGGACAGGGCGGGAGCACTGAAGCTTTCTTT. It is translated as CASSGQGGSTEAFF.

The J gene is TRBJ2-7, the V gene TRBV4-1, with 7 positions matching TRBD2. Germline-derived CDR1 and CDR2 are MGHRA and YSYEKL. V lost 3 bases to trimming and J lost 7 bases; unmatched junction nucleotides: 12. The CDR3 sequence is 15 residues long. The CDR3 DNA sequence: TGCGCCAGCAGCCAGCTGGGGGGAGGGTACAATGAGCAGTACTTC. It codes for CASSQLGGGYNEQYF.

This chain joins TRBV7-2 and TRBJ1-1; 9 nucleotides match TRBD1. CDR1 is SGHTA and CDR2 is FQGNSA in the germline V gene. This CDR3 comprises 13 residues. V dropped 5 bases and J dropped 5; count of bases not matched to a gene: 3. The CDR3 here is CASSRDRETEAFF. In nucleotides, the CDR3 is TGTGCCAGCAGCCGGGACAGGGAAACTGAAGCTTTCTTT.

The rearrangement joins TRBV20-1 to TRBJ1-1, with a possible D match to TRBD1 (6 bases). The CDR3 extends over 16 amino acids. V was pared by 1 base and J by 2 bases, with 17 bases between. Germline CDR1 and CDR2: DFQATT and SNEGSKA (reference sequence). CDR3 nucleotide sequence: TGCAGTGCTAGAGTGGTGTCAGGGGACCGAAACACTGAAGCTTTCTTT. It is translated as CSARVVSGDRNTEAFF.

The chain couples TRBV6-5 to TRBJ1-3; D is perhaps TRBD1 (5 bases). V lost 0 bases and J lost 1, with 13 bases in between. CDR3 length: 17 amino acids. Germline assignment: CDR1 MNHEY and CDR2 SVGAGI. CDR3 DNA sequence: TGTGCCAGCAGTTACTCGATGCAGGGAGGTTCTGGAAACACCATATATTTT. This sequence encodes CASSYSMQGGSGNTIYF.

A few counts support this clonotype. This sequence joins TRBV10-3 and TRBJ2-5, with unresolved D. Germline V gene sequence: CDR1 ENHRY, CDR2 SYGVKD. This CDR3 has 13 residues. With 2 bases removed from V and 0 bases from J, the gap between germline ends came to 4 bases. This chain's CDR3 is CAISEADQETQYF. The DNA of the CDR3 is TGTGCCATCAGTGAGGCGGACCAAGAGACCCAGTACTTC.

J is TRBJ1-1 and V is TRBV6-1; D is unresolved. The germline gives CDR1 MNHNS, CDR2 SASEGT. The CDR3 is made up of 12 amino acids. Between the trimmed V and J ends, which lost 8 bases and 7 bases, there was a span of 14 bases. CDR3 nucleotide sequence: TGTGCCAGCTTCCGGGCGGAAAGTGAAGCTTTCTTT. Amino acid sequence: CASFRAESEAFF.

Written as DNA, the CDR3 is TGTGCCAGCAGCCGCCGACAGGGGTCAAACACCGGGGAGCTGTTTTTT. Its protein product is CASSRRQGSNTGELFF. The chain is built from TRBV3-1 and TRBJ2-2; 8 bases match TRBD1. This CDR3 is built from 16 residues. Germline CDR1 reads LGHDT; CDR2 reads YNNKEL (reference sequence). Germline trimming cut 4 bases from V and 2 bases from J; bases unmatched to any gene: 6.

The chain uses TRBV12-3 or TRBV12-4 and TRBJ2-1; D is perhaps TRBD1 (5 bases). The CDR3 is 15 amino acids. The V and J ends lost 3 bases and 4 bases respectively, with 13 bases between them. The CDR3, as DNA: TGTGCCAGCAGTTTGGGTCAGGGCCATTACAATGAGCAGTTCTTC. Protein: CASSLGQGHYNEQFF.

With regard to this clonotype: A much larger clonotype is one base distant, so this may be a read error. The V gene is TRBV28, the J gene TRBJ2-3; D remains ambiguous. CDR1 is MDHEN and CDR2 is SYDVKM in the germline V gene. The CDR3 consists of 10 residues. Here the CDR3 DNA reads TGTGCCTGCAGTTTGGATACGCAGTATTTT. It codes for CACSLDTQYF.

The gene calls are TRBV5-1 and TRBJ1-1; D call uncertain. The V end was cut by 1 base, the J end by 2 bases, with 9 bases between. Germline CDR1 reads SGHRS; CDR2 reads YFSETQ. This CDR3 region has 14 residues. CDR3 residues: CASSLITVNTEAFF. The CDR3 coding sequence is TGCGCCAGCAGCTTGATCACAGTAAACACTGAAGCTTTCTTT.